These 7 T cell receptor beta chains came from one sample sequenced in a study of breast tumors, draining lymph nodes, adjacent tissues. Samples came from axillary lymph nodes draining the breast cancer. From the multiplex PCR reads, TCRdb called clonotypes with MiXCR, one entry per CDR3 protein. In the table there are under 300,000 distinct CDR3 sequences, 30% to 35% of which are singletons. The sequenced sample consisted of axillary lymph node tissue. Receptors were obtained from a female donor with breast cancer. Some clones in this sample may be carry-over from other donors' samples.

Remarks on this clonotype: The junction does not match germline at one end; this may be a read error. V and J are TRBV19 and TRBJ2-2; TRBD2 aligns across 7 bases. Germline CDR1 LNHDA, CDR2 SQIVND (reference sequence). The CDR3 has 18 residues. The CDR3 loop reads CASSPSGLAATNTGEPFF. In DNA form, the CDR3 reads TGTGCCAGTAGTCCCTCCGGGCTAGCGGCAACGAACACCGGGGAGCCGTTTTTT.

This clonotype has at least ten counts. The chain uses TRBV2 and TRBJ1-5, with no clear D. This CDR3 has 13 amino acids. Germline V CDR1 and CDR2: SNHLY, FYNNEI. The germline V and J ends were trimmed by 1 base and 1 base, with 2 bases remaining between them. The CDR3 DNA follows: TGTGCCAGCAGTGAAGTCAGCAATCAGCCCCAGCATTTT. Translation gives CASSEVSNQPQHF.

This rearrangement joins TRBV11-3 to TRBJ2-3; 10 nucleotides agree with TRBD2. The trim removed 4 bases at V and 0 bases at J, leaving 4 bases unmatched. The CDR3 loop spans 16 amino acids. Germline CDR1 reads SGHNT; CDR2 reads YENEEA. The DNA of the CDR3 is TGTGCCAGCAGCTGGGGACTAGCGCCTAGCACAGATACGCAGTATTTT. It encodes CASSWGLAPSTDTQYF.

This chain connects TRBV25-1 to TRBJ2-1; D possibly corresponds to TRBD1 (6 bases). The CDR3 is 20 residues long. Germline values: CDR1 MGHDK, CDR2 SYGVNS. The V gene lost 3 bases and the J gene lost 7 bases, with 31 bases spanning the gap. The CDR3 nucleotides read TGTGCCAGCAGTGATTTGGACAGTGCCAGTAGTTCTTGGGAAGTTAATGAGCAGTTCTTC. Translating gives CASSDLDSASSSWEVNEQFF.

The chain uses TRBV2 and TRBJ2-5; 10 bases align to TRBD2. CDR3 size: 15 residues. CDR1 and CDR2 from the germline V gene are SNHLY and FYNNEI. The trim removed 8 bases at V and 5 bases at J, leaving 11 bases unmatched. CDR3 protein: CASLESGGARETQYF. The CDR3 DNA sequence: TGTGCCAGCTTGGAAAGCGGGGGGGCCCGGGAGACCCAGTACTTC.

This clonotype was recorded many times. V and J are TRBV6-6 and TRBJ2-2; either TRBD1 or TRBD2 may fit D (5 bases each). V was shortened by 5 bases and J by 6 bases, with 13 bases between the two germline ends. This CDR3 is built from 14 residues. The germline V gene has CDR1 MNHNY and CDR2 SVGAGI (reference sequence). The CDR3 spells CASSLRESAGELFF. CDR3 DNA sequence: TGTGCCAGCAGTCTCAGGGAGTCTGCCGGGGAGCTGTTTTTT.

This clonotype has at least ten counts. The gene calls are TRBV9 and TRBJ2-3, with 8 positions matching TRBD2. Germline V gives CDR1 SGDLS, CDR2 YYNGEE. V trimming: 0 bases; J trimming: 0 bases; junction bases outside the gene matches: 3. There are 16 residues in the CDR3. Here the CDR3 reads CASSVEAGASTDTQYF. The CDR3 DNA is TGTGCCAGCAGCGTAGAAGCGGGGGCTAGCACAGATACGCAGTATTTT.